This T cell receptor beta chain comes out of a study of blood T cells in healthy people across ages. In this sample, this clonotype turned up many times. Trimming stripped 5 bases from V and 2 bases from J, with 13 bases between. The CDR3 totals 13 residues. Germline assignment: CDR1 SQVTM and CDR2 ANQGSEA. The use of a sample-barcoded 5' primer and a J-beta primer mix characterized a second PCR of about 7 to 12 cycles. From each sample, at least 3 million paired-end reads containing CDR3 were obtained. One entry per CDR3 protein results from TCRdb running MiXCR on the 5' RACE reads. The sample lists 1.6 million or so distinct CDR3 sequences, roughly a third occurring once.

The TCR was taken from a woman aged 25 to 39 in good health. The specimen sequenced was blood. The chain links TRBV29-1 to TRBJ2-7; D is uncertain. CDR3 nucleotides: TGCAGCGTTCCGGGCCAAGCCCCCTACGAGCAGTACTTC. This translates into CSVPGQAPYEQYF.